Detailed here is one TCR beta chain. Its antigen is as yet unknown. TCRB transcripts that were expressed got sequenced, as all of the isolated RNA had been reverse transcribed. Sequenced by immunoSEQ multiplex PCR; TCRdb stores in-frame clones only, minus some. The sample lists 500,000 to 850,000 clones; about 14% were seen once. This sample is drawn from a study of beta chain features in type 1 diabetes. The study, taken as a whole, reports: TCRB CDR3 length was moderately but significantly reduced in all four CD4+ subsets of Type 1 diabetes patients.

This CDR3 has 13 residues. Trimming removed 8 bases from V and 5 bases from J, with 16 bases in between. In germline, CDR1 is SGHNT, CDR2 YYREEE (reference sequence). The V and J genes are TRBV5-4 and TRBJ2-5, with D unclear. What was sequenced was naive CD4+ T cells from blood. The receptor's source is a man between 18 and 29 years old with type 1 diabetes. CDR3 nucleotides: TGTGCCAGATTTCCGGGTATTAACGAGACCCAGTACTTC. Protein product: CARFPGINETQYF.